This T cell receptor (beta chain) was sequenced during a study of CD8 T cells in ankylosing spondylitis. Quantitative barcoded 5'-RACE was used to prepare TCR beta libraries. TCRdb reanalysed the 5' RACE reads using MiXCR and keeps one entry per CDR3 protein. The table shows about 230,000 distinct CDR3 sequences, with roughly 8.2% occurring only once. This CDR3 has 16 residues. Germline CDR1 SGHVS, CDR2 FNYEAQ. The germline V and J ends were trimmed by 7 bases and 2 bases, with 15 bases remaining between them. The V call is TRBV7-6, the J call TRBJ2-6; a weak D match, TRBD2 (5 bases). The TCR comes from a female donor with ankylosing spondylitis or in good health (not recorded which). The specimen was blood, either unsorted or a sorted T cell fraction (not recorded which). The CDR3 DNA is TGTGCCAGCACCGAAGAGGGAGCCCCTGGGGCCAACGTCCTGACTTTC. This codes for CASTEEGAPGANVLTF.